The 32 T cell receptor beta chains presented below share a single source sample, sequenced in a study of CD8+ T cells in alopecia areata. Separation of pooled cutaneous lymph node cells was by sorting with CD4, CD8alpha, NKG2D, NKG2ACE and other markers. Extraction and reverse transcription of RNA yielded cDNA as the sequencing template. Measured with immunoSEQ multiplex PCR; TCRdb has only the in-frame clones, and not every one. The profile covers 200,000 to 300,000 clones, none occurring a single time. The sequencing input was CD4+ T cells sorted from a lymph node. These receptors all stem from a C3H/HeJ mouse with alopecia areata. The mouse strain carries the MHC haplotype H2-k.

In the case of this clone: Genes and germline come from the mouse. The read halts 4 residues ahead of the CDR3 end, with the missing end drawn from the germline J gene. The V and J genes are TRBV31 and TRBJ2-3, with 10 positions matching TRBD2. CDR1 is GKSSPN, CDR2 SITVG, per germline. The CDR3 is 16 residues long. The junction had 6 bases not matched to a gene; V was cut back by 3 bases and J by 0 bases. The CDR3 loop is CAWRRGTGVSAETLYF. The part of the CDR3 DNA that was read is TGTGCCTGGAGGCGAGGGACTGGGGTTAGTGCAGAA.

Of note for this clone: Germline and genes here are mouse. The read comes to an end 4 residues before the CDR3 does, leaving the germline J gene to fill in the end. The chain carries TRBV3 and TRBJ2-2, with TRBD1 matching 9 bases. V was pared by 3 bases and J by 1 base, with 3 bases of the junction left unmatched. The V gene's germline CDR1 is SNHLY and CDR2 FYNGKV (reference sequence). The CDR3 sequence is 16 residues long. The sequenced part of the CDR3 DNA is TGTGCCAGCAGCTTGGGGGACAGGGAAAACACCGGG. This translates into CASSLGDRENTG. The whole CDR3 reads CASSLGDRENTGQLYF. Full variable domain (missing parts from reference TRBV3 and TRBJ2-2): GPKVLQIPSHQIIDMGQMVTLNCDPVSNHLYFYWYKQILGQQMEFLVNFYNGKVMEKSKLFKDQFSVERPDGSYFTLKIQPTALEDSAVYFCASSLGDRENTGQLYFGEGSKLTVL.

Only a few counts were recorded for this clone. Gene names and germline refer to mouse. Partial CDR3 DNA: TGTGCCAGCACCCGGGACAGGGGGCGCAATTCGCCC. Protein product: CASTRDRGRNSP. From start to end, the CDR3 is CASTRDRGRNSPLYF. The genes are TRBV19 and TRBJ1-6; 12 bases line up with TRBD1. The read gets to within 3 residues of the CDR3 end, and the germline J gene fills in the rest. TRBJ1-6 is flagged as an ORF with uncertain function. Per germline, CDR1 FNHDT and CDR2 SITEND (reference sequence). V trimming: 6 bases; J trimming: 7 bases; junction bases outside the gene matches: 5. The CDR3 consists of 15 residues.

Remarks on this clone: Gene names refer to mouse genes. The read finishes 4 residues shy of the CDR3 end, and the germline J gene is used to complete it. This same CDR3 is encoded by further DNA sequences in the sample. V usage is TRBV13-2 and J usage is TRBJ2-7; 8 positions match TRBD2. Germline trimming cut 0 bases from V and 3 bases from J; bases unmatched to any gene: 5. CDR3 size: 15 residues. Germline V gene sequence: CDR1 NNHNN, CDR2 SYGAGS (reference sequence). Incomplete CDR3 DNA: TGTGCCAGCGGTGATGCGGGGCTGGGGGGCTAT. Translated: CASGDAGLGGY. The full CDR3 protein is CASGDAGLGGYEQYF.

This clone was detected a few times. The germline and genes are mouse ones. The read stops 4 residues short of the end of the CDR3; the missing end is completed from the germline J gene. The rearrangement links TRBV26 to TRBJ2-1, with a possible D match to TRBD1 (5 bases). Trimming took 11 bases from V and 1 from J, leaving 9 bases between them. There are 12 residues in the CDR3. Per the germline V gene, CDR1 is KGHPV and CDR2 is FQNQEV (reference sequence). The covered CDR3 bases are TGTGCCGACAGCAAAAACTATGCT. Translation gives CADSKNYA. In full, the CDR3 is CADSKNYAEQFF.

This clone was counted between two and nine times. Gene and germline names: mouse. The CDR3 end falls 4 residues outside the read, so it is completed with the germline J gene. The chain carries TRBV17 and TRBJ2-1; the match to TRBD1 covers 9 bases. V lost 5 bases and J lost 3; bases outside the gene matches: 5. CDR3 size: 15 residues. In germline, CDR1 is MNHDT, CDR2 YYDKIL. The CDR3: CASSADRGIYAEQFF. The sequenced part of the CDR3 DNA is TGTGCTAGCAGTGCCGACAGGGGGATCTATGCT.

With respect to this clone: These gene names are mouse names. The DNA read from the CDR3 is TGTGCCAGCAGTGATGGGGGGCAGGGGGCCGGAAAC. Its protein product is CASSDGGQGAGN. The whole CDR3 reads CASSDGGQGAGNTLYF. The V gene is TRBV13-1, the J gene TRBJ2-4, with 8 bases matching TRBD1. The missing CDR3 end, 4 residues past where the read stops, is filled in from the germline J gene. Per germline, CDR1 NSHNY and CDR2 SYGAGN. This CDR3 comprises 16 residues.

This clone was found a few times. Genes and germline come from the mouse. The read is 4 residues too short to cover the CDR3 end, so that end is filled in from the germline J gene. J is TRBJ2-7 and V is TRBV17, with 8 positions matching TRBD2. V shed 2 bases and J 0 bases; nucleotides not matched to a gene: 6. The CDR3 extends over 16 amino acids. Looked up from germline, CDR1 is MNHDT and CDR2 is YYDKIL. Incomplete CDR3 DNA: TGTGCTAGCAGTAGAAAGGGGGGGGGCGCCTCCTAT. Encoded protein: CASSRKGGGASY. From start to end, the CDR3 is CASSRKGGGASYEQYF.

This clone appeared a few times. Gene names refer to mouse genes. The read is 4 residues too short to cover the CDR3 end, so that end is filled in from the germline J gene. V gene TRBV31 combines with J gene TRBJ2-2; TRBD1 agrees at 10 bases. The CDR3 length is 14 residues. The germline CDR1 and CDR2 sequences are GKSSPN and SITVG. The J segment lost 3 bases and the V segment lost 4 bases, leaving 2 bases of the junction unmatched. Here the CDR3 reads CAWKGQGHTGQLYF. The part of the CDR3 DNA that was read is TGTGCCTGGAAGGGACAGGGGCACACCGGG.

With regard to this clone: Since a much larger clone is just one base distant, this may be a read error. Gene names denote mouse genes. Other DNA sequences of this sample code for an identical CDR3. The sequenced CDR3 bases are TGTGCCAGCAGTGATAGGACTGGGGGTTAT. Protein sequence: CASSDRTGGY. The full CDR3 protein is CASSDRTGGYEQYF. The chain joins TRBV13-1 to TRBJ2-7, with TRBD2 matching over 10 bases. The CDR3 end is not reached by the read, which stops 4 residues before it; the germline J gene fills it in. Germline assignment: CDR1 NSHNY and CDR2 SYGAGN. This CDR3 contains 14 residues.

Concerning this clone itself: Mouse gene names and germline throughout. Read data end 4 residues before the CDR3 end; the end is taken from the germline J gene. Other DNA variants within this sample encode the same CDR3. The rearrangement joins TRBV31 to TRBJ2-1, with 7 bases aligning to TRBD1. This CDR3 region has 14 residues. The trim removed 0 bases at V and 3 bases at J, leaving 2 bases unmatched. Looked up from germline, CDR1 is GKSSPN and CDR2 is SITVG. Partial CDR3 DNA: TGTGCCTGGAGTCTAGGGACAGCCTATGCT. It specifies CAWSLGTAYA. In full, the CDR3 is CAWSLGTAYAEQFF.

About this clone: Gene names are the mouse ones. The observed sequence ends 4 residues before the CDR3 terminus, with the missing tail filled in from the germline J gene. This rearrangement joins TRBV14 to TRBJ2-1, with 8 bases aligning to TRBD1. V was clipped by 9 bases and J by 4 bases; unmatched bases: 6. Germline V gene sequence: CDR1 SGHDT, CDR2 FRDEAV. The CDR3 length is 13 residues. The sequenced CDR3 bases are TGTGCCATTCAGGACAGGGTGTATGCT. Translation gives CAIQDRVYA. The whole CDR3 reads CAIQDRVYAEQFF.

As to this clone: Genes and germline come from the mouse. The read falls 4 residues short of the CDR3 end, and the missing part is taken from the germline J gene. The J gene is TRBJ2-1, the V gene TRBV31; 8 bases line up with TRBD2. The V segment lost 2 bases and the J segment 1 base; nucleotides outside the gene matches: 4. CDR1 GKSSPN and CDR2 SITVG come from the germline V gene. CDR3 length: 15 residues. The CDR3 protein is CAWSTAGGNYAEQFF. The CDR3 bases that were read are TGTGCCTGGAGTACCGCTGGGGGGAACTATGCT.

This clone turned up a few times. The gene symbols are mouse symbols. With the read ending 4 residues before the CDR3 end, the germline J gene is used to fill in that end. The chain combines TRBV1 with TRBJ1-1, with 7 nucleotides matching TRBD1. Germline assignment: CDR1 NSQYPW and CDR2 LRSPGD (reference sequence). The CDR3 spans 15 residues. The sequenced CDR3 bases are TGCACCTGCAGTGCAGATCCAGGGGGGGCGCAA. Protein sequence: CTCSADPGGAQ. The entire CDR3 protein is CTCSADPGGAQEVFF.

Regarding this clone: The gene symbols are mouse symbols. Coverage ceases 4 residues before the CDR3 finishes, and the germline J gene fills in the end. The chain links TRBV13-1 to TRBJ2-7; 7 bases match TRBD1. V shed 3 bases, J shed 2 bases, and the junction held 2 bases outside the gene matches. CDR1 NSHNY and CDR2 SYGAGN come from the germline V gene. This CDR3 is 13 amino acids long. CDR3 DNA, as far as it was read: TGTGCCAGCAGTGTGGACAGGACCTAT. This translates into CASSVDRTY. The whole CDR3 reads CASSVDRTYEQYF.

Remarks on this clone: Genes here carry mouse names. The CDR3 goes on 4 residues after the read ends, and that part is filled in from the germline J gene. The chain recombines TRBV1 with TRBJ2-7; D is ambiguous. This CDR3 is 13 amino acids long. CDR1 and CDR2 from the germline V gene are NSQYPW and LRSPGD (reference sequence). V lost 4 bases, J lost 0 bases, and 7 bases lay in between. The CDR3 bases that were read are TGCACCTGCAGTGTGACATTCTCCTAT. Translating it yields CTCSVTFSY. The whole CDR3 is CTCSVTFSYEQYF.

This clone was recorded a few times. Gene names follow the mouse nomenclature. CDR3 DNA, as far as it was read: TGCACCTGCAGTGCCCAGGGGGCTGTCTCCTAT. Translating it yields CTCSAQGAVSY. The CDR3 in its entirety is CTCSAQGAVSYEQYF. This chain uses TRBV1 with TRBJ2-7; 8 bases fit TRBD1. The read terminates 4 residues ahead of where the CDR3 ends, so the germline J gene completes it. V dropped 3 bases and J dropped 0; count of bases not matched to a gene: 4. The CDR3 extends over 15 amino acids. CDR1 and CDR2 from the germline V gene are NSQYPW and LRSPGD (reference sequence).

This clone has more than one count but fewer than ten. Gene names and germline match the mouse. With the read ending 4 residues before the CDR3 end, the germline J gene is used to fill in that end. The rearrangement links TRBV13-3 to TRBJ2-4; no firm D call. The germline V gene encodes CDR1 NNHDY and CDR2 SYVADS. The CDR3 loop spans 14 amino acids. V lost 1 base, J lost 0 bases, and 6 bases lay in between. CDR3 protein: CASSDSASQNTLYF. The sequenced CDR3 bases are TGTGCCAGCAGTGATTCAGCTAGTCAAAAC.

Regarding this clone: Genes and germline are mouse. The DNA read from the CDR3 is TGTGCCAGCAGTGATCTGACAGGGGACGAAGAC. It is translated as CASSDLTGDED. The CDR3 in its entirety is CASSDLTGDEDTQYF. The chain employs TRBV13-3 and TRBJ2-5; the match to TRBD1 covers 8 bases. Read sequence stops 4 residues before the CDR3 end, and the germline J gene provides the missing end. Germline CDR1 is NNHDY and CDR2 is SYVADS. The CDR3 length is 15 residues. Full variable domain (outside the CDR3, taken from reference TRBV13-3 and TRBJ2-5): EAAVTQSPRSKVAVTGGKVTLSCHQTNNHDYMYWYRQDTGHGLRLIHYSYVADSTEKGDIPDGYKASRPSQENFSLILELASLSQTAVYFCASSDLTGDEDTQYFGPGTRLLVL.

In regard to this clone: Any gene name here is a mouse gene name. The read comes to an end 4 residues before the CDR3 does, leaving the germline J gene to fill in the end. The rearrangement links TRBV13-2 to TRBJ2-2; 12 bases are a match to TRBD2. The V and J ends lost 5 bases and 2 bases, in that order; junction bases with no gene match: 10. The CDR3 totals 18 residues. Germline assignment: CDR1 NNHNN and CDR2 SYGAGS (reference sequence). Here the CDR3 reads CASGPTGTGGTNTGQLYF. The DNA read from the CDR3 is TGTGCCAGCGGCCCCACCGGGACTGGGGGGACCAACACCGGG.

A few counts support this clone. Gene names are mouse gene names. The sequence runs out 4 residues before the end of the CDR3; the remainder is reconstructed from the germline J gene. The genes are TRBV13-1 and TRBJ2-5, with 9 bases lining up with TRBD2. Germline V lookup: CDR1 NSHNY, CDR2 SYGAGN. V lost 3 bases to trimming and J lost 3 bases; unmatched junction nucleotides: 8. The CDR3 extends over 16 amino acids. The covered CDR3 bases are TGTGCCAGCAGTGTCGGACTGGGGCCCACTCAAGAC. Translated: CASSVGLGPTQD. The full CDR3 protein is CASSVGLGPTQDTQYF.

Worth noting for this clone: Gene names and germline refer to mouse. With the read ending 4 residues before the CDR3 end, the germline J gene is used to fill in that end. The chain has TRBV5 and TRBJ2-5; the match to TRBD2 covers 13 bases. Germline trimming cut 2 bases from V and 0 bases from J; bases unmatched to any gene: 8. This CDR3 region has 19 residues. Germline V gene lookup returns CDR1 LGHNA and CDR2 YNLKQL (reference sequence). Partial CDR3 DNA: TGTGCCAGCAGCCAACCTGCCGGGACTGGGGGGGTTAACCAAGAC. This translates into CASSQPAGTGGVNQD. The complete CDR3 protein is CASSQPAGTGGVNQDTQYF.

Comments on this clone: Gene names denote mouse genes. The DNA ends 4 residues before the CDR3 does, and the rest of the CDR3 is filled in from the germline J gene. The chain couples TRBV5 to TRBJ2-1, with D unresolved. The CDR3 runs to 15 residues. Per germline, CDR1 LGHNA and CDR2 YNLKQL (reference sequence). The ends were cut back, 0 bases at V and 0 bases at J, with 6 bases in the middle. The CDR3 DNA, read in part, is TGTGCCAGCAGCCAAGACAAAATTAACTATGCT. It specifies CASSQDKINYA. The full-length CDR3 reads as CASSQDKINYAEQFF.

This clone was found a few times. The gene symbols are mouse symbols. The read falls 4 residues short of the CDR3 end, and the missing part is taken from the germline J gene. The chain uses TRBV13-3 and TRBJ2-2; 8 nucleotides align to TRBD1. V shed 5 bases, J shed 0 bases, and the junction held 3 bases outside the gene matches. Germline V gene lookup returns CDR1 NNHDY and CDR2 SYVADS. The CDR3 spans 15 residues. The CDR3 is CASRRTGSNTGQLYF. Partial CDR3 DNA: TGTGCCAGCAGGAGGACAGGGTCAAACACCGGG.

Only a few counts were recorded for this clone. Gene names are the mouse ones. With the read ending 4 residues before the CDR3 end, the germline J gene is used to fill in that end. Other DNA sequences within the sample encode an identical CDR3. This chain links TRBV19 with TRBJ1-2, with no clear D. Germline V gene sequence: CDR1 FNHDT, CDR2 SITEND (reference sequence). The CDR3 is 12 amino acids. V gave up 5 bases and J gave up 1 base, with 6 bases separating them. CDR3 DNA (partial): TGTGCCAGCAGCCGACAAAACTCC. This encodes CASSRQNS. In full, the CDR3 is CASSRQNSDYTF.

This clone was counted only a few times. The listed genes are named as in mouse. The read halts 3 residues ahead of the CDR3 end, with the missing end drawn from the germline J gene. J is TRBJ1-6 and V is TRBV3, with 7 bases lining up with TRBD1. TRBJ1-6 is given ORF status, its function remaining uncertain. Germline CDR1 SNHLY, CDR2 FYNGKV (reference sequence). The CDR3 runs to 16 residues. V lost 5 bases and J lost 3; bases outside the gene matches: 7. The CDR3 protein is CASSPWDSLYNSPLYF. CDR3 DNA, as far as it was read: TGTGCCAGCAGCCCATGGGACAGCCTCTATAATTCGCCC.

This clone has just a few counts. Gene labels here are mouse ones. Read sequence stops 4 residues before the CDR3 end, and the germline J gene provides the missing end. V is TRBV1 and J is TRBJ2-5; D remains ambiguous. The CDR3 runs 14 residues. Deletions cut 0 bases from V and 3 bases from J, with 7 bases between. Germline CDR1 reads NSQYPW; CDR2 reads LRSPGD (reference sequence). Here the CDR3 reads CTCSAETRQDTQYF. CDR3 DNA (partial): TGCACCTGCAGTGCAGAAACCAGACAAGAC.

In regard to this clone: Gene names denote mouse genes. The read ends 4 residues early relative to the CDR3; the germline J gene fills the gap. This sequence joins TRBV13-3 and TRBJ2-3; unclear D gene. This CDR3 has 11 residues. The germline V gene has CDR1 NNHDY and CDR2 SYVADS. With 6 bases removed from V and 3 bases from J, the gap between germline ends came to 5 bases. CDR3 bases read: TGTGCCAGCAAAACAGCAGAA. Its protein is CASKTAE. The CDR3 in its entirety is CASKTAETLYF.

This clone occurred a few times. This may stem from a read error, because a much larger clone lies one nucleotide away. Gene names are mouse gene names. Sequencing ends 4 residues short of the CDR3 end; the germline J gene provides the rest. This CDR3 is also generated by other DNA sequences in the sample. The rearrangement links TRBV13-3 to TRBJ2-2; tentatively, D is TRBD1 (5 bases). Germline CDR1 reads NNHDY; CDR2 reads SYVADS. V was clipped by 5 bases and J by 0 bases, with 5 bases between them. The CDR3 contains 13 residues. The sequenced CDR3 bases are TGTGCCAGCAGACAGGCAAACACCGGG. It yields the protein CASRQANTG. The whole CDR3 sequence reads CASRQANTGQLYF.

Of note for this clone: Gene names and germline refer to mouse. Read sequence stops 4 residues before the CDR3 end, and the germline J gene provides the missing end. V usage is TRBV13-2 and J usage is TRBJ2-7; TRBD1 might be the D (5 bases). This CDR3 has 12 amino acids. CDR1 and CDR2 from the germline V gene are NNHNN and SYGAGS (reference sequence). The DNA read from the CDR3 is TGTGCCAGCGGTGATGGAGGGGAT. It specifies CASGDGGD. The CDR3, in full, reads CASGDGGDEQYF.

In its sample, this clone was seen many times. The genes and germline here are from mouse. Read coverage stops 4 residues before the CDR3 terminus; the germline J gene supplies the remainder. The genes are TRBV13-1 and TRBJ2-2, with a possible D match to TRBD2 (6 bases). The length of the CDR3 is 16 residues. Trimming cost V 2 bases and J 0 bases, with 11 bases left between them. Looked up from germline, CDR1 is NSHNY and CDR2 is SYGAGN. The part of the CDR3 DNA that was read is TGTGCCAGCAGTGACGGACTGCACTCAAACACCGGG. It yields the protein CASSDGLHSNTG. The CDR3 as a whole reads CASSDGLHSNTGQLYF.

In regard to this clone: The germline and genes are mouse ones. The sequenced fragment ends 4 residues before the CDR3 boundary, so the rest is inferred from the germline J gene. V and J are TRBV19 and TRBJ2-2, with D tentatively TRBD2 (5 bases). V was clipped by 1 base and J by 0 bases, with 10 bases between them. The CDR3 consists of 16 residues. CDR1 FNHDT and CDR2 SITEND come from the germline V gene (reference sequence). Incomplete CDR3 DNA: TGTGCCAGCAGTATATTTTCCTGGGCAAACACCGGG. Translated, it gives CASSIFSWANTG. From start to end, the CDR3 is CASSIFSWANTGQLYF.